One and the same sample provided the 28 T cell receptor beta chains below, sequenced in a study of CD8+CD57+ T cells in acquired aplastic anemia. CDR3 and TCR beta VDJ profiling relied on a genomic DNA template. MiXCR, run by TCRdb on the reads, gives a single entry per CDR3 protein. Among about 400,000 distinct CDR3 sequences listed, under 80% were seen once. The source material was sorted CD4+, CD8+, or CD8+CD57+ T cells (not recorded which) from PBMCs. These receptors were obtained from a human donor in good health, serving as a control.

In the case of this clonotype: Germline is not matched at one junction end, which may reflect a read error. This chain connects TRBV7-3 to TRBJ2-3, with D unresolved. CDR1 is SGHTA and CDR2 is FQGTGA in the germline V gene. The CDR3 extends over 13 amino acids. The CDR3 reads CASSLTGQDTEQF. CDR3 bases: TGTGCCAGCAGCCTTACGGGCCAGGATACCGAGCAGTTT. Together with reference TRBV7-3 and TRBJ2-3, the CDR3 gives the full variable domain: GAGVSQTPSNKVTEKGKYVELRCDPISGHTALYWYRQSLGQGPEFLIYFQGTGAADDSGLPNDRFFAVRPEGSVSTLKIQRTERGDSAVYLCASSLTGQDTEQFGPGTRLTVL.

On this clonotype: This is likely a read error, given that the CDR3 carries no conserved phenylalanine or tryptophan at its end. This chain uses TRBV7-2 with TRBJ2-5, with D perhaps TRBD1 (6 bases). This CDR3 has 13 residues. CDR1 and CDR2 (germline): SGHTA, FQGNSA. Trimming took 5 bases from V and 11 from J, leaving 18 bases between them. In nucleotides, the CDR3 is TGTGCCAGCAGCCTCAGGGGTCTAGAAGAGCAGTACCTC. It specifies CASSLRGLEEQYL.

This clonotype was seen more than once but under ten times. The chain employs TRBV19 and TRBJ1-2, with 8 bases lining up with TRBD1. Germline V gives CDR1 LNHDA, CDR2 SQIVND (reference sequence). J was trimmed by 4 bases and V by 10 bases; bases with no gene match: 8. The CDR3 is made up of 13 amino acids. CDR3 in amino acids: CATQGALSYGYTF. DNA for the CDR3: TGTGCCACCCAGGGGGCATTATCCTATGGCTACACCTTC. Together with reference TRBV19 and TRBJ1-2, the CDR3 gives the full variable domain: DGGITQSPKYLFRKEGQNVTLSCEQNLNHDAMYWYRQDPGQGLRLIYYSQIVNDFQKGDIAEGYSVSREKKESFPLTVTSAQKNPTAFYLCATQGALSYGYTFGSGTRLTVV.

This clonotype was recorded a few times. The V gene is TRBV12-3 or TRBV12-4, the J gene TRBJ2-1; D uncertain. The CDR3 extends over 15 amino acids. Trimming stripped 4 bases from V and 10 bases from J, with 20 bases between. The CDR3 coding sequence is TGTGCCAGCAGTTCCCCCCGGCAGGTTTTTCGGGAGCAGTTCTTC. It is translated as CASSSPRQVFREQFF.

CDR3 region: CASSTGRGYEQYF. CDR3 bases: TGCGCCAGCAGCACGGGCAGGGGCTACGAGCAGTACTTC. V is TRBV5-1 and J is TRBJ2-7, with D possibly being TRBD1 (6 bases). Germline V lookup: CDR1 SGHRS, CDR2 YFSETQ. There are 13 residues in the CDR3. V shed 4 bases and J shed 3 bases, with 11 bases lying between them.

On this clonotype itself: This may come from a read error, since a much larger clone is one base off. The chain has TRBV5-1 and TRBJ2-2; 7 positions match TRBD2. Unmatched junction bases numbered 2, after V lost 3 bases and J lost 6 bases. Germline V CDR1 and CDR2: SGHRS, YFSETQ. This CDR3 contains 13 residues. The CDR3 DNA is TGCGCCAGCAGCTGGGGGGGGTCCGGGGAGCTGTTTTTT. Its protein product is CASSWGGSGELFF.

About this clonotype itself: Because the CDR3's place on the DNA is in doubt, the DNA is left out and the CDR3 is given as listed by TCRdb. The chain uses TRBV7-3 and TRBJ1-6. The CDR3 length is 15 residues, termini included. Germline CDR1 is SGHTA and CDR2 is FQGTGA. CDR3 residues: CASSFVGYSPLHFHF.

The chain joins TRBV10-3 to TRBJ1-1, with 10 bases fitting TRBD1. From germline, CDR1 is ENHRY and CDR2 SYGVKD. V lost 6 bases to trimming and J lost 7 bases; unmatched junction nucleotides: 2. This CDR3 has 12 amino acids. The CDR3: CAISGTGVEAFF. For the CDR3, the DNA is TGTGCCATCAGCGGGACAGGGGTTGAAGCTTTCTTT.

In its sample, this clonotype was seen many times. J is TRBJ2-3 and V is TRBV4-2; 9 positions match TRBD2. The CDR3 loop spans 19 amino acids. From germline, CDR1 is LGHNA and CDR2 YNFKEQ. The ends lost 4 bases at V and 4 bases at J; junction bases unmatched: 18. CDR3 protein: CASSRLGLRGGMSPDTQYF. DNA of the CDR3: TGTGCCAGCAGCCGGTTGGGGTTGCGGGGGGGCATGTCCCCAGATACGCAGTATTTT.

The rearrangement links TRBV7-2 to TRBJ1-6; the D is unclear. Between the trimmed V and J ends, which lost 2 bases and 7 bases, there was a span of 9 bases. The V gene's germline CDR1 is SGHTA and CDR2 FQGNSA. This CDR3 comprises 14 residues. The CDR3 DNA reads as TGTGCCAGCAGCTTACAGAGAGGCAATTCACCCCTCCACTTT. Protein: CASSLQRGNSPLHF.

The genes are TRBV2 and TRBJ1-2; weak D call: TRBD1 (5 bases). The CDR3 loop spans 13 amino acids. In germline, CDR1 is SNHLY, CDR2 FYNNEI. Trimming removed 6 bases at V and 4 bases at J, with 12 bases between. CDR3 residues: CASRAGTVYGYTF. CDR3 sequence (DNA): TGTGCCAGCAGAGCCGGGACGGTCTATGGCTACACCTTC.

The chain combines TRBV5-5 with TRBJ2-5; 8 bases are a match to TRBD2. This CDR3 has 17 amino acids. Germline trimming cut 7 bases from V and 2 bases from J; bases unmatched to any gene: 16. Germline-derived CDR1 and CDR2 are SGHKS and YYEKEE (reference sequence). The CDR3 spells CASDTAGGHVTQETQYF. The CDR3 DNA is TGTGCCAGCGACACTGCGGGGGGCCATGTCACGCAAGAGACCCAGTACTTC.

In regard to this clonotype: One end of the junction varies from germline; a read error may be responsible. The gene calls are TRBV15 and TRBJ2-1; D gene ambiguous. Per the germline V gene, CDR1 is LNHNV and CDR2 is YYDKDF (reference sequence). CDR3 length equals 13 residues. The CDR3 spells CATNTGLENEQCF. The DNA for the CDR3 is TGTGCCACCAATACCGGCCTCGAGAATGAGCAGTGCTTC.

As for this clonotype: The junction and the germline gene differ at one end; a read error may be behind it. J is TRBJ2-5 and V is TRBV10-3; 9 nucleotides align to TRBD2. CDR1 and CDR2 (germline): ENHRY, SYGVKD. CDR3 length: 14 amino acids. This chain's CDR3 is CATSGAGGEETQYF. As DNA, the CDR3 is TGCGCCACCAGTGGTGCGGGGGGGGAGGAGACCCAGTACTTC.

V and J are TRBV6-6 and TRBJ2-7; D is unresolved. Germline CDR1 MNHNY, CDR2 SVGAGI (reference sequence). V was shortened by 3 bases and J by 1 base, with 7 bases between the two germline ends. The CDR3 totals 13 residues. For the CDR3, the DNA is TGTGCCAGCAGTTATCGACAATCCTACGAGCAGTACTTC. Its translation is CASSYRQSYEQYF.

As to this clonotype: The CDR3 carries no conserved terminal phenylalanine or tryptophan, so it likely arises from a read error. The DNA is left out, because the CDR3 cannot be placed on it with certainty; the CDR3 is given as TCRdb lists it. The chain links TRBV19 to TRBJ2-7; no DNA check was done on the table's D call, TRBD1. The CDR3 is 14 residues long, counting both termini. Germline V gene data show CDR1 as LNHDA and CDR2 as SQIVND (reference sequence). The CDR3 loop reads CASSIDATQGEHDY.

The V call is TRBV11-2, the J call TRBJ1-6; D is unclear. There are 14 residues in the CDR3. The germline V gene has CDR1 SGHAT and CDR2 FQNNGV. V was clipped by 5 bases and J by 8 bases, with 13 bases between them. Written as DNA, the CDR3 is TGTGCCAGCAGCCGTGACCGGGCCGATTCACCCCTCCACTTT. Translating it yields CASSRDRADSPLHF.

J is TRBJ2-7 and V is TRBV20-1; perhaps TRBD1 as D (5 bases). The length of the CDR3 is 14 residues. Germline V gene lookup returns CDR1 DFQATT and CDR2 SNEGSKA (reference sequence). Trimming removed 3 bases from V and 9 bases from J, with 21 bases in between. This CDR3 is CSARGPQVIELQYF. The CDR3 DNA sequence: TGCAGTGCTAGGGGGCCCCAGGTGATCGAGCTGCAGTACTTC.

This clonotype was recorded at least ten times. The genes are TRBV5-1 and TRBJ2-7, with unresolved D. V lost 0 bases and J lost 4, with 8 bases in between. Germline assignment: CDR1 SGHRS and CDR2 YFSETQ. CDR3 length equals 13 residues. CDR3 DNA: TGCGCCAGCAGCTTGGAGGACGGGTACGAGCAGTACTTC. Its protein is CASSLEDGYEQYF.

This clonotype was counted only a few times. The V gene is TRBV3-1, the J gene TRBJ1-4; 7 nucleotides line up with TRBD1. Looked up from germline, CDR1 is LGHDT and CDR2 is YNNKEL (reference sequence). The ends lost 7 bases at V and 8 bases at J; junction bases unmatched: 10. The CDR3 is made up of 14 amino acids. DNA of the CDR3: TGTGCCAGCACCTCTCGACAGGGAACCGAAAAACTGTTTTTT. Its translation: CASTSRQGTEKLFF. The full variable domain, in which reference TRBV3-1 and TRBJ1-4 provide the parts outside the CDR3, is DTAVSQTPKYLVTQMGNDKSIKCEQNLGHDTMYWYKQDSKKFLKIMFSYNNKELIINETVPNRFSPKSPDKAHLNLHINSLELGDSAVYFCASTSRQGTEKLFFGSGTQLSVL.

On this clonotype itself: Compared with germline, one end of the junction differs, possibly owing to a read error. V and J are TRBV7-3 and TRBJ2-7, with a possible D match to TRBD2 (5 bases). CDR1 and CDR2 from the germline V gene are SGHTA and FQGTGA. The CDR3 covers 11 residues. CDR3 sequence reads: CASSLRWEKYF. The CDR3 DNA reads TGTGCTAGCAGCTTAAGGTGGGAGAAGTACTTC.

In the case of this clonotype: This likely comes from a read error, as the CDR3 has no conserved phenylalanine or tryptophan at its end. The limits of the CDR3 on the DNA are not certain, so only TCRdb's listed CDR3 is given. The chain combines TRBV7-9 with TRBJ1-1; the D call in the table, TRBD1, was not verified against the DNA. Germline CDR1 and CDR2: SEHNR and FQNEAQ (reference sequence). The CDR3 is 13 residues long, counting both termini. The CDR3 is CASSLGGASTDTQ.

The chain combines TRBV7-2 with TRBJ2-5, with TRBD2 matching 9 bases. The J segment lost 5 bases and the V segment lost 2 bases, leaving 12 bases of the junction unmatched. Germline V gene lookup returns CDR1 SGHTA and CDR2 FQGNSA. There are 17 residues in the CDR3. CDR3 nucleotides: TGTGCCAGCAGCTTATCGTTTGCGGGGGGGCTACGGGAGACCCAGTACTTC. Translating it yields CASSLSFAGGLRETQYF.

The sample holds many counts of this clonotype. The chain combines TRBV3-1 with TRBJ1-4; 7 nucleotides agree with TRBD1. The CDR3 contains 14 residues. CDR1 is LGHDT and CDR2 is YNNKEL in the germline V gene (reference sequence). With 3 bases clipped from V and 7 bases from J, the junction kept 5 bases outside the gene matches. The CDR3, as DNA: TGTGCCAGCAGCCAGGCAGGGGGATTTGAAAAACTGTTTTTT. Its protein is CASSQAGGFEKLFF.

The CDR3 loop reads CAWSERSEQPQHF. The CDR3 bases are TGTGCCTGGAGTGAGAGGTCAGAACAGCCCCAGCATTTT. V and J are TRBV30 and TRBJ1-5; D unresolved. Trimming stripped 1 base from V and 7 bases from J, with 11 bases between. This CDR3 is 13 amino acids long. Germline V gene lookup returns CDR1 GTSNPN and CDR2 SVGIG (reference sequence).

This clonotype was picked up many times. J is TRBJ1-2 and V is TRBV4-3, with a possible D match to TRBD1 (5 bases). Germline V gene data show CDR1 as LGHNA and CDR2 as YSLEER. This CDR3 region has 15 residues. The germline V and J ends were trimmed by 0 bases and 2 bases, with 10 bases remaining between them. The CDR3 spells CASSQDSRGNYGYTF. The CDR3 DNA reads TGCGCCAGCAGCCAAGATTCTAGGGGAAACTATGGCTACACCTTC.

This chain uses TRBV9 with TRBJ1-1, with D unresolved. V lost 4 bases to trimming and J lost 5 bases, with 15 bases between them. The CDR3 covers 14 residues. CDR1 and CDR2 from the germline V gene are SGDLS and YYNGEE. The CDR3 reads CASSPNLGRTEAFF. In DNA, the CDR3 is TGTGCCAGCAGCCCCAACCTAGGACGGACTGAAGCTTTCTTT.

The chain combines TRBV10-2 with TRBJ1-2; D not resolved. The ends were cut back, 4 bases at V and 3 bases at J, with 12 bases in the middle. This CDR3 region has 14 residues. CDR1 is WSHSY, CDR2 SAAADI, per germline. The DNA for the CDR3 is TGCGCCAGCAGTGGCCCCGGCACGGACTATGGCTACACCTTC. Its translation: CASSGPGTDYGYTF.